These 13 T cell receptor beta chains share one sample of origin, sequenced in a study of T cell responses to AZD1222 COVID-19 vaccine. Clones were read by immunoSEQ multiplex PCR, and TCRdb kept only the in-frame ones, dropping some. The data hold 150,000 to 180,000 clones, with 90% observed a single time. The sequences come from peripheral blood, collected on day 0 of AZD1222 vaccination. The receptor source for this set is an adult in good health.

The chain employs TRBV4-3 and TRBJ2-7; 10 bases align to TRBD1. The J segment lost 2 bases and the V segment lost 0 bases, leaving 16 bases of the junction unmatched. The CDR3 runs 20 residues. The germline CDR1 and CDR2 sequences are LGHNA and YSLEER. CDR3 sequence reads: CASSQDFIAEDRGYTYEQYF. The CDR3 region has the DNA TGCGCCAGCAGCCAAGATTTTATTGCGGAGGACAGGGGGTACACCTACGAGCAGTACTTC.

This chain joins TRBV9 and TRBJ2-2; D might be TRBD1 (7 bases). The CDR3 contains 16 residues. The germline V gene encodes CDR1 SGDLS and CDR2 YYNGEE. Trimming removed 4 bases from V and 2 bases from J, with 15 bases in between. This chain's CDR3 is CASSFSGQANTGELFF. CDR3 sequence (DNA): TGTGCCAGCAGCTTTAGCGGACAGGCTAACACCGGGGAGCTGTTTTTT.

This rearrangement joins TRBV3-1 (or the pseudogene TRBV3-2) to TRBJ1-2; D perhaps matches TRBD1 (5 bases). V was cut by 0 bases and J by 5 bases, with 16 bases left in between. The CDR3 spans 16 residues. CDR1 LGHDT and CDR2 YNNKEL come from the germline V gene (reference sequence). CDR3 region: CASSQDPNPGPYGYTF. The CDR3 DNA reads TGTGCCAGCAGCCAAGATCCAAATCCAGGGCCGTATGGCTACACCTTC.

In DNA form, the CDR3 reads TGTGCCAGCTCCTTAGCGGGGGCGAGTACGTACGAGCAGTACTTC. The encoded protein is CASSLAGASTYEQYF. This chain joins TRBV27 and TRBJ2-7, with 9 nucleotides matching TRBD2. The ends lost 8 bases at V and 4 bases at J; junction bases unmatched: 12. Germline V CDR1 and CDR2: MNHEY, SMNVEV (reference sequence). The CDR3 extends over 15 amino acids.

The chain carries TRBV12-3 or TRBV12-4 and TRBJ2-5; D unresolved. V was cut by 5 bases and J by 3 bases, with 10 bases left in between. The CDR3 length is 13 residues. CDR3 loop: CASSLQIKETQYF. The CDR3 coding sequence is TGTGCCAGCAGTCTCCAAATCAAAGAGACCCAGTACTTC.

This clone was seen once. CDR3 sequence (DNA): TGTGCCAGCAGCTTGGCCGGCTACCGAGGATTTGGGTACACTGAAGCTTTCTTT. Translation: CASSLAGYRGFGYTEAFF. V gene TRBV5-4 combines with J gene TRBJ1-1; D unresolved. V was clipped by 0 bases and J by 3 bases, with 21 bases between them. Germline V gene data show CDR1 as SGHNT and CDR2 as YYREEE (reference sequence). CDR3 length equals 18 residues.

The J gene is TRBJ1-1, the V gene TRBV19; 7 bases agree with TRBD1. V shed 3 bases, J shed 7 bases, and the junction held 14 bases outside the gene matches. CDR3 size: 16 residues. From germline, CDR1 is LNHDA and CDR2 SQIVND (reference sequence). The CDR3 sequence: CASSIGGGNDRDEAFF. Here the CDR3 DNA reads TGTGCCAGTAGTATTGGGGGTGGTAATGACAGGGATGAAGCTTTCTTT.

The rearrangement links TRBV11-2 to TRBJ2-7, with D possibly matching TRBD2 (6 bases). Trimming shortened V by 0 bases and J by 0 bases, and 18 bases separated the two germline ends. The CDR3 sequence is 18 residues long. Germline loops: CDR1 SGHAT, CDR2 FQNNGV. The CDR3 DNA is TGTGCCAGCAGCTTAGAGATTTCAAGCGGGTTTAGCTCCTACGAGCAGTACTTC. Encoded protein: CASSLEISSGFSSYEQYF.

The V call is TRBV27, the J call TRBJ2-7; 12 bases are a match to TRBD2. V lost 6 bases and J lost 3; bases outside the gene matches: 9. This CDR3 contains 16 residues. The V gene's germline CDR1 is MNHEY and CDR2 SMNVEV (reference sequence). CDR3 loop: CASSSGLAGTYYEQYF. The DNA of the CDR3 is TGTGCCAGCAGCTCCGGACTAGCGGGAACTTACTACGAGCAGTACTTC.

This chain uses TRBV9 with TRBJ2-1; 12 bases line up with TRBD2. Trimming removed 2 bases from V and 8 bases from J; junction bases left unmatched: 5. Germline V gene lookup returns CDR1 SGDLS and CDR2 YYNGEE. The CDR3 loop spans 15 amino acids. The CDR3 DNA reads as TGTGCCAGCAGCGTCCGGACTAGCGGGATTCATGAGCAGTTCTTC. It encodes CASSVRTSGIHEQFF.

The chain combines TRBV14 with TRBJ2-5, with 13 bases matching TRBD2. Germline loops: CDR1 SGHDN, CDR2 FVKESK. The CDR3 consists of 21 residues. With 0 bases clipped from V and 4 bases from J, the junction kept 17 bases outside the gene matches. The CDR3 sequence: CASSQDSGLAGFVERRETQYF. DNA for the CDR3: TGTGCCAGCAGCCAAGATTCGGGACTAGCGGGATTCGTAGAGCGGAGAGAGACCCAGTACTTC.

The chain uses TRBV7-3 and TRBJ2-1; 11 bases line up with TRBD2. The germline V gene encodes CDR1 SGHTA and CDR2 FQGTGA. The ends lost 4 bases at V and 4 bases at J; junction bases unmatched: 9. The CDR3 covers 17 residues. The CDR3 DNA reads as TGTGCCAGCAGCTCCCCCCCGGGACTAGCGGTTTACAATGAGCAGTTCTTC. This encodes CASSSPPGLAVYNEQFF.

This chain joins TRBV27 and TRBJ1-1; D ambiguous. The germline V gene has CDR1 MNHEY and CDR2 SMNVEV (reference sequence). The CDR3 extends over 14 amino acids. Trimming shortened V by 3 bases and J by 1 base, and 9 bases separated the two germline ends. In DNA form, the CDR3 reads TGTGCCAGCAGTTTCCAGAGGAAGAACACTGAAGCTTTCTTT. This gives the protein CASSFQRKNTEAFF.